These 17 T cell receptor beta chains were sequenced from one sample in a study of blood T cell repertoires in COVID-19. Libraries were prepared by immunoSEQ multiplex PCR; TCRdb keeps only in-frame clonotypes and omits some of them. The sample holds about 480,000 clones, roughly 90% seen once. Input material: PBMCs or T cells enriched from blood (not recorded which). Receptors originate from a middle-aged woman who had recovered from COVID-19.

V is TRBV5-1 and J is TRBJ2-3, with a weak D call TRBD2 (6 bases). Looked up from germline, CDR1 is SGHRS and CDR2 is YFSETQ. The CDR3 extends over 14 amino acids. Trimming cost V 2 bases and J 6 bases, with 13 bases left between them. The CDR3 is CASSFPGRGDTQYF. The CDR3 nucleotides read TGCGCCAGCAGCTTTCCCGGACGGGGGGATACGCAGTATTTT. Filled out from reference TRBV5-1 and TRBJ2-3, the complete variable domain reads KAGVTQTPRYLIKTRGQQVTLSCSPISGHRSVSWYQQTPGQGLQFLFEYFSETQRNKGNFPGRFSGRQFSNSRSEMNVSTLELGDSALYLCASSFPGRGDTQYFGPGTRLTVL.

This clone was picked up a small number of times. The chain carries TRBV19 and TRBJ2-2; perhaps TRBD1 as D (5 bases). The CDR3 sequence is 16 residues long. Per the germline V gene, CDR1 is LNHDA and CDR2 is SQIVND (reference sequence). Trimming stripped 5 bases from V and 3 bases from J, with 16 bases between. The CDR3 here is CASSSRGRVDTGELFF. CDR3 DNA sequence: TGTGCCAGTAGTTCCCGTGGCAGGGTAGACACCGGGGAGCTGTTTTTT.

CDR3 sequence reads: CASSLGLAGVNEQFF. The CDR3 DNA sequence: TGTGCCAGCAGCTTGGGACTAGCGGGAGTCAATGAGCAGTTCTTC. This chain links TRBV11-3 with TRBJ2-1; 14 nucleotides align to TRBD2. Losses at the gene ends were 3 bases for V and 6 bases for J; bases not matched to a gene: 1. The CDR3 length is 15 residues. Germline V gene lookup returns CDR1 SGHNT and CDR2 YENEEA.

The chain uses TRBV10-3 and TRBJ1-1; maybe TRBD1 (6 bases). There are 14 residues in the CDR3. Deletions cut 6 bases from V and 1 base from J, with 12 bases between. From germline, CDR1 is ENHRY and CDR2 SYGVKD. The CDR3: CAIRPGHPNTEAFF. The CDR3 bases are TGTGCCATCAGGCCGGGACACCCGAACACTGAAGCTTTCTTT.

The chain links TRBV4-3 to TRBJ2-1, with TRBD2 matching 8 bases. The germline gives CDR1 LGHNA, CDR2 YSLEER. The CDR3 runs 16 residues. J gave up 8 bases and V 4 bases, and 13 bases lay outside the gene matches. DNA for the CDR3: TGCGCCAGCAGCCCCGGACTAGCAGGCCTGTCGGATGAGCAGTTCTTC. This codes for CASSPGLAGLSDEQFF.

This chain links TRBV7-8 with TRBJ2-1; tentatively, D is TRBD2 (6 bases). Germline CDR1 SGHVS, CDR2 FQNEAQ. Trimming removed 5 bases from V and 3 bases from J, with 17 bases in between. The CDR3 sequence is 16 residues long. The CDR3 DNA reads as TGTGCCAGCAGCCGAGTGGGGGGAGCGGTCTACAATGAGCAGTTCTTC. It codes for CASSRVGGAVYNEQFF.

The chain joins TRBV11-2 to TRBJ2-1, with 9 bases identical to TRBD2. CDR1 and CDR2 (germline): SGHAT, FQNNGV. J was trimmed by 4 bases and V by 6 bases; bases with no gene match: 7. This CDR3 contains 15 residues. The chain's CDR3 is CASRAGTSPYNEQFF. The CDR3 region has the DNA TGTGCCAGCAGGGCCGGGACTAGCCCGTACAATGAGCAGTTCTTC. Together with reference TRBV11-2 and TRBJ2-1, the CDR3 gives the full variable domain: EAGVAQSPRYKIIEKRQSVAFWCNPISGHATLYWYQQILGQGPKLLIQFQNNGVVDDSQLPKDRFSAERLKGVDSTLKIQPAKLEDSAVYLCASRAGTSPYNEQFFGPGTRLTVL.

The chain joins TRBV2 to TRBJ1-1, with D possibly TRBD1 on 6 matching bases. V lost 4 bases to trimming and J lost 1 base, with 16 bases between them. The CDR3 runs 16 residues. CDR1 is SNHLY, CDR2 FYNNEI, per germline. The CDR3 sequence is CASSVRGTQPNTEAFF. DNA for the CDR3: TGTGCCAGCAGTGTAAGAGGGACACAACCGAACACTGAAGCTTTCTTT.

The chain recombines TRBV15 with TRBJ1-1; a weak D match, TRBD1 (6 bases). The CDR3 loop spans 15 amino acids. CDR1 LNHNV and CDR2 YYDKDF come from the germline V gene (reference sequence). Trimming took off 5 bases at V and 4 bases at J, with 17 bases between the two ends. The CDR3 loop is CATSATDRTVTEAFF. The CDR3, as DNA: TGTGCCACCAGCGCCACTGATCGGACAGTCACTGAAGCTTTCTTT.

V and J are TRBV5-5 and TRBJ2-1, with 9 bases identical to TRBD1. The ends lost 0 bases at V and 15 bases at J; junction bases unmatched: 7. The CDR3 spans 13 residues. Germline V gene sequence: CDR1 SGHKS, CDR2 YYEKEE (reference sequence). CDR3 DNA: TGTGCCAGCAGCTTGGTTGGGGACAGGGAGACGTTCTTC. Protein: CASSLVGDRETFF. The full variable domain, its missing parts supplied by reference TRBV5-5 and TRBJ2-1, is DAGVTQSPTHLIKTRGQQVTLRCSPISGHKSVSWYQQVLGQGPQFIFQYYEKEERGRGNFPDRFSARQFPNYSSELNVNALLLGDSALYLCASSLVGDRETFFGPGTRLTVL.

The V call is TRBV11-2, the J call TRBJ2-7, with TRBD1 matching 8 bases. The germline V gene has CDR1 SGHAT and CDR2 FQNNGV. The J segment lost 4 bases and the V segment lost 5 bases, leaving 7 bases of the junction unmatched. This CDR3 is built from 14 residues. DNA of the CDR3: TGTGCCAGCAGCGGACAGGGATTCCCATACGAGCAGTACTTC. It codes for CASSGQGFPYEQYF. The full variable domain, completed using reference TRBV11-2 and TRBJ2-7, is EAGVAQSPRYKIIEKRQSVAFWCNPISGHATLYWYQQILGQGPKLLIQFQNNGVVDDSQLPKDRFSAERLKGVDSTLKIQPAKLEDSAVYLCASSGQGFPYEQYFGPGTRLTVT.

The chain uses TRBV2 and TRBJ2-3; D may be TRBD2 (6 bases). Deletions cut 6 bases from V and 2 bases from J, with 15 bases between. Germline V gene sequence: CDR1 SNHLY, CDR2 FYNNEI. There are 15 residues in the CDR3. This CDR3 reads CASRTGDGDTDTQYF. The CDR3 coding sequence is TGTGCCAGCAGGACGGGGGACGGAGACACAGATACGCAGTATTTT.

V and J are TRBV11-2 and TRBJ2-1, with D maybe TRBD2 (5 bases). The CDR3 covers 14 residues. The germline V gene has CDR1 SGHAT and CDR2 FQNNGV. Between the trimmed V and J ends, which lost 5 bases and 10 bases, there was a span of 18 bases. CDR3 in amino acids: CASSPKLGSGEQFF. DNA for the CDR3: TGTGCCAGCAGCCCTAAACTGGGGTCGGGGGAGCAGTTCTTC.

The chain has TRBV6-5 and TRBJ1-5, with D possibly being TRBD1 (6 bases). Germline V gene lookup returns CDR1 MNHEY and CDR2 SVGAGI. CDR3 length: 15 residues. Deletions cut 8 bases from V and 2 bases from J, with 16 bases between. CDR3 bases: TGTGCCAGCCGTAACAGGGTAACGGGCAATCAGCCCCAGCATTTT. It is translated as CASRNRVTGNQPQHF.

The V and J genes are TRBV12-3 or TRBV12-4 and TRBJ1-2; D uncertain. This CDR3 has 11 residues. Trimming removed 8 bases at V and 4 bases at J, with 8 bases between. For the CDR3, the DNA is TGTGCCAGCGGGCGAACCTATGGCTACACCTTC. Its protein is CASGRTYGYTF.

The J gene is TRBJ1-1, the V gene TRBV19, with D hard to call. Trimming removed 3 bases at V and 5 bases at J, with 13 bases between. Germline-derived CDR1 and CDR2 are LNHDA and SQIVND (reference sequence). The CDR3 consists of 14 residues. The CDR3 coding sequence is TGTGCCAGTAGTATTTCACTGTCGAGGACTGAAGCTTTCTTT. Its protein is CASSISLSRTEAFF.

The rearrangement joins TRBV11-3 to TRBJ2-3, with no clear D. There are 11 residues in the CDR3. Germline assignment: CDR1 SGHNT and CDR2 YENEEA. V shed 9 bases and J shed 5 bases, with 9 bases lying between them. In DNA form, the CDR3 reads TGTGCCAGTGGGCTGGGAGATACGCAGTATTTT. Its translation: CASGLGDTQYF.